This TCR beta chain was sequenced during a study of cytomegalovirus exposure and HLA in healthy donors. Trimming pared 4 bases from V and 4 bases from J, leaving 19 bases between. The CDR3 extends over 17 amino acids. Germline-derived CDR1 and CDR2 are MDHEN and SYDVKM. About this clone itself: The antigen is undetermined.

Whole-study results and caveats: Most TCR sequences were rare, but some public TCRs occurred in many donors. It was confirmed in vitro that three of the CMV-associated chains were specific for CMV antigens. Reports credit the classifier with highly specific, highly sensitive diagnosis of cytomegalovirus status.

Only in-frame clones appear in the TCRdb table, and some are missing; sequencing was by immunoSEQ multiplex PCR. The table records about 200,000 clones, 80% to 90% of them present only once. Sequenced input: PBMCs. The sequence derives from a young woman in good health and CMV-seronegative. V is TRBV28 and J is TRBJ1-4, with D possibly TRBD1 on 5 matching bases. In DNA, the CDR3 is TGTGCCAGCAGTTGGTGGCAGGGTAAAAAGAATAATGAAAAACTGTTTTTT. It translates to CASSWWQGKKNNEKLFF.